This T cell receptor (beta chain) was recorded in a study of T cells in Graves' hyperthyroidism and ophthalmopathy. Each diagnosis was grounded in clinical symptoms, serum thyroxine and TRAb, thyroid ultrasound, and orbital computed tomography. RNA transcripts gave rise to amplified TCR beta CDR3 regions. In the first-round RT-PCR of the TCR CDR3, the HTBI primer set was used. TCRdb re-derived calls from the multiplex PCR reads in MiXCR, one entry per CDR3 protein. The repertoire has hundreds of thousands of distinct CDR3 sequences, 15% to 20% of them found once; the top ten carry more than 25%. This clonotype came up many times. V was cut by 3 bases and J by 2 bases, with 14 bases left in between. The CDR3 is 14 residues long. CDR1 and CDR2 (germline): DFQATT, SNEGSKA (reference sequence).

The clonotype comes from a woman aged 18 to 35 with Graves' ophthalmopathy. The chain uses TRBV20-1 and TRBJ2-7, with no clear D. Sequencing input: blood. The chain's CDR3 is CSASPQVLPYEQYF. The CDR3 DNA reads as TGCAGTGCTAGTCCCCAGGTCTTACCCTACGAGCAGTACTTC.